These T cell receptor beta chains were read from a single sample in a study of long-term antiretroviral therapy in people with HIV. Measured with immunoSEQ multiplex PCR; TCRdb has only the in-frame clones, and not every one. This table has about 28,000 clones, approximately 80% appearing once. Material: unsorted PBMCs, obtained 3 years after starting antiretroviral therapy. The receptors here all came from a man aged 40-55 years with HIV. Both conserved end residues are part of each CDR3. The D gene is left open where the match is weak. Some rows have no size entry. The others give once, few or many, or a class for an expanded clone.

>-|TRBV6-1|TRBD2|TRBJ2-7
CASSDRGVPYEQYF
TGTGCCAGCAGTGACCGGGGGGTTCCCTACGAGCAGTACTTC
>-|TRBV25-1|-|TRBJ2-6
CASISPLSGANVLTF
TGTGCCAGCATTTCGCCCCTCTCTGGGGCCAACGTCCTGACTTTC
>-|TRBV19|-|TRBJ1-1
CASSIAAGWNTEAFF
TGTGCCAGTAGTATAGCCGCAGGTTGGAACACTGAAGCTTTCTTT
>-|TRBV7-6|TRBD2|TRBJ2-3
CASSSRGLADDTDTQYF
TGTGCCAGCAGCAGCCGGGGACTAGCAGACGACACAGATACGCAGTATTTT
>-|TRBV4-1|-|TRBJ1-5
CASSQDRGGWDQPQHF
TGCGCCAGCAGCCAAGATAGGGGGGGGTGGGATCAGCCCCAGCATTTT
>-|TRBV10-3|TRBD1|TRBJ1-1
CAIKWDSMNTEAFF
TGTGCCATCAAATGGGACAGCATGAACACTGAAGCTTTCTTT
>-|TRBV5-1|-|TRBJ2-3
CASSPGARETSTDTQYF
TGCGCCAGCAGCCCGGGGGCCAGGGAAACAAGCACAGATACGCAGTATTTT
>few|TRBV7-9|TRBD1|TRBJ2-7
CASGQGISEQYF
TGTGCCAGCGGACAGGGAATAAGCGAGCAGTACTTC
>-|TRBV7-9|-|TRBJ2-7
CASSHSYEQYF
TGTGCCAGCAGCCACAGCTACGAGCAGTACTTC
>-|TRBV27|-|TRBJ2-5
CASSWTVQETQYF
TGTGCCAGCAGTTGGACAGTCCAAGAGACCCAGTACTTC
>-|TRBV19|-|TRBJ2-7
CASSIGTRIYEQYF
TGTGCCAGTAGTATAGGGACACGAATCTACGAGCAGTACTTC
>once|TRBV21-1|-|TRBJ2-6
CASSKRGQDESAGANVLTF
TGTGCCAGCAGCAAAAGGGGCCAGGATGAATCTGCTGGGGCCAACGTCCTGACTTTC
>-|TRBV15|TRBD2|TRBJ2-5
CATGGEETQYF
TGTGCCACCGGGGGGGAAGAGACCCAGTACTTC
>-|TRBV9|-|TRBJ1-1
CASSVDPTGNTEAFF
TGTGCCAGCAGCGTAGACCCCACGGGAAACACTGAAGCTTTCTTT
>-|TRBV7-9|TRBD1|TRBJ2-6
CASSLAGSRDRAGANVLTF
TGTGCCAGCAGCTTAGCCGGGTCCCGGGACAGGGCTGGGGCCAACGTCCTGACTTTC
>-|TRBV29-1|-|TRBJ2-7
CSVGLVYEQYF
TGCAGCGTTGGACTAGTCTACGAGCAGTACTTC
>once|TRBV6-5|-|TRBJ1-3
CASSETAGNTIYF
TGTGCCAGCAGTGAGACAGCTGGAAACACCATATATTTT
>few|TRBV25-1|-|TRBJ1-1
CASSEYGKARTEAFF
TGTGCCAGCAGTGAATATGGGAAGGCTCGCACTGAAGCTTTCTTT
>-|TRBV5-1|-|TRBJ2-7
CASTPEGTPYEQYF
TGCGCCAGCACCCCAGAGGGCACGCCCTACGAGCAGTACTTC
>-|TRBV7-9|TRBD2|TRBJ2-7
CASSLSTSGGAYEQYF
TGTGCCAGCAGTCTTTCGACTAGCGGGGGGGCCTACGAGCAGTACTTC
>few|TRBV11-2|-|TRBJ1-3
CASSPGTSGNTIYF
TGTGCCAGCAGCCCAGGGACCTCTGGAAACACCATATATTTT
>-|TRBV4-1|TRBD2|TRBJ2-2
CASSPDGDGGANTGELFF
TGCGCCAGCAGCCCAGACGGGGACGGGGGGGCGAACACCGGGGAGCTGTTTTTT
>few|TRBV10-1|-|TRBJ2-7
CASSRGGTYEQYF
TGCGCCAGCAGTCGCGGCGGGACCTACGAGCAGTACTTC
>-|TRBV28|-|TRBJ1-3
CASSQTGYSGNTIYF
TGTGCCAGCAGCCAGACAGGTTACTCTGGAAACACCATATATTTT
>-|TRBV6-1|-|TRBJ2-7
CASRPLTGRWGEQYF
TGTGCCAGCAGACCCCTCACAGGGCGGTGGGGCGAGCAGTACTTC
>-|TRBV4-3|-|TRBJ2-7
CASRGGESPYEQYF
TGCGCCAGCAGAGGAGGGGAGAGTCCCTACGAGCAGTACTTC
>few|TRBV19|TRBD2|TRBJ2-7
CASSRTRGDEQYF
TGTGCCAGTAGTCGGACTAGAGGGGACGAGCAGTACTTC
>-|TRBV4-3|-|TRBJ2-2
CASSQVGGGELFF
TGCGCCAGCAGCCAAGTAGGCGGGGGGGAGCTGTTTTTT
>-|TRBV27|-|TRBJ1-5
CASRPGLISNQPQHF
TGTGCCAGCAGACCGGGACTGATTAGCAATCAGCCCCAGCATTTT
>-|TRBV19|-|TRBJ1-5
CASSISPRGGHQPQHF
TGTGCCAGTAGTATCTCTCCGAGGGGGGGCCATCAGCCCCAGCATTTT
>once|TRBV5-1|-|TRBJ1-2
CASSLEGDYGYTF
TGCGCCAGCAGCTTGGAGGGGGACTATGGCTACACCTTC
>-|TRBV6-6|-|TRBJ1-6
CASSLTQTSSPLHF
TGTGCCAGCAGTTTGACACAGACAAGTTCACCCCTCCACTTT
>-|TRBV6-1|-|TRBJ2-7
CASSDKEGDWHEQYF
TGTGCCAGCAGTGACAAAGAGGGGGATTGGCACGAGCAGTACTTC